This note documents a single T cell receptor beta chain sequence. Looked up from germline, CDR1 is MNHEY and CDR2 is SVGEGT. Trimming cost V 4 bases and J 5 bases, with 18 bases left between them. The CDR3 is 16 amino acids. The table came from immunoSEQ multiplex PCR; TCRdb's copy has only in-frame clones and leaves some out. The sample includes 100,000 to 150,000 clones, 70% to 85% of them seen just once. This sample was included in a study of blood T cell repertoires in COVID-19. Study overall: Italy, Spain and the United States were the sources of the convalescent and acute COVID-19 samples.

The sequenced material came from peripheral blood. This sequence was found in a woman aged 80 or over with acute or convalescent COVID-19. V usage is TRBV6-2 or TRBV6-3 and J usage is TRBJ1-5; TRBD1 is a possible D gene (6 bases). CDR3 sequence (DNA): TGTGCCAGCAGTTTCATGCAGGGGTTAGGAGATCAGCCCCAGCATTTT. It encodes CASSFMQGLGDQPQHF.